Given below is one T cell receptor beta chain in context. The antigen is undetermined. This sample was taken from a study of post-analysis software for immune sequencing data. The overall study: The study covered relapsing-remitting, secondary progressive and progressive-relapsing courses of multiple sclerosis.

Built from TCR beta cDNA, the libraries had unique molecular identifiers in them. TCRdb re-called the PCR reads through MiXCR, storing one row per CDR3 protein. The table shows about 540,000 distinct CDR3 sequences, with roughly 34% occurring only once. Overall study findings and caveats: With F measure, samples from one preparation batch clustered together strongly.

The sequence came from a girl aged 2 to 17 with multiple sclerosis. The specimen sequenced was blood.

The chain's CDR3 is CSADGTSGGAEETQYF. The CDR3 DNA is TGCAGTGCCGACGGGACTAGCGGGGGGGCGGAAGAGACCCAGTACTTC. This chain uses TRBV20-1 with TRBJ2-7; TRBD2 matches 16 bases. Gene TRBJ2-5 matches the end of the DNA better, so the J call may be wrong. Germline CDR1 DFQATT, CDR2 SNEGSKA (reference sequence). The CDR3 contains 16 residues.